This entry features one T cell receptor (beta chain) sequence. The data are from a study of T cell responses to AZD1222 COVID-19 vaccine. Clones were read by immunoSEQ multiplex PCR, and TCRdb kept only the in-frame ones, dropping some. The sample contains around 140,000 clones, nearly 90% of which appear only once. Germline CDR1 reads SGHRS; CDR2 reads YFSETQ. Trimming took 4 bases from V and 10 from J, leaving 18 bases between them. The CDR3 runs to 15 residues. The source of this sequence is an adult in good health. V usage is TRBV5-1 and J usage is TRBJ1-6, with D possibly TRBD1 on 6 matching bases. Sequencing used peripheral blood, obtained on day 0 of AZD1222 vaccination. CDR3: CASSLLQGMESPLHF. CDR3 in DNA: TGCGCCAGCAGCCTCCTACAGGGCATGGAATCACCCCTCCACTTT.